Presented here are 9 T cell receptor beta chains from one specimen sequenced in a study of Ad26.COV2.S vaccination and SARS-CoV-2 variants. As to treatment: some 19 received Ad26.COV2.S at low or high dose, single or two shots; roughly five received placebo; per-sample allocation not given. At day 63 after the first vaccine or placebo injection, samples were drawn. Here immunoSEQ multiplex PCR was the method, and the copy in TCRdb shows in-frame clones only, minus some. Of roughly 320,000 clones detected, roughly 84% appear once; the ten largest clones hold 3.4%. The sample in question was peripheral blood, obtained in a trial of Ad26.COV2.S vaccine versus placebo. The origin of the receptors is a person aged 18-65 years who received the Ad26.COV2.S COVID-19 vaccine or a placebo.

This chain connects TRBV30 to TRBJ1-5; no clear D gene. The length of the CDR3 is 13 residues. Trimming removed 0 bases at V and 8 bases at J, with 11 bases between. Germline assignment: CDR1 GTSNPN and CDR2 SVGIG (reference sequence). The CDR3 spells CAWSVGRREPQHF. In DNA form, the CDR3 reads TGTGCCTGGAGTGTAGGGAGAAGGGAGCCCCAGCATTTT.

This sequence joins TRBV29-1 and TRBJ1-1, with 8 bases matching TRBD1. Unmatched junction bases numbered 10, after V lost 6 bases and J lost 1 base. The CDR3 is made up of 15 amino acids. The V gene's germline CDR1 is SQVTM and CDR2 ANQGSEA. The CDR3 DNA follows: TGCAGCGTCAGGGGGCGACTGAGTTGGAACACTGAAGCTTTCTTT. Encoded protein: CSVRGRLSWNTEAFF.

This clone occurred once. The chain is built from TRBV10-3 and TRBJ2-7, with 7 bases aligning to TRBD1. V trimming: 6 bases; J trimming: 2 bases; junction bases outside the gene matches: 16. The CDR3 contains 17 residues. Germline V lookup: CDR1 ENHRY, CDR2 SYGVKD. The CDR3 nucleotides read TGTGCCATCAGCGCGTCCGAACAGGGGAACAGGGCCTACGAGCAGTACTTC. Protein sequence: CAISASEQGNRAYEQYF.

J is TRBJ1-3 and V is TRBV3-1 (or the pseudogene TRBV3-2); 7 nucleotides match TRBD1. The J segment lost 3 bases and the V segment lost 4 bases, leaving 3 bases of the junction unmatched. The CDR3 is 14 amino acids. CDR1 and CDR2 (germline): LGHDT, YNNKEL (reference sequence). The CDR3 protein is CASSPTGVGNTIYF. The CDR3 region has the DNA TGTGCCAGCAGCCCCACAGGGGTTGGAAACACCATATATTTT.

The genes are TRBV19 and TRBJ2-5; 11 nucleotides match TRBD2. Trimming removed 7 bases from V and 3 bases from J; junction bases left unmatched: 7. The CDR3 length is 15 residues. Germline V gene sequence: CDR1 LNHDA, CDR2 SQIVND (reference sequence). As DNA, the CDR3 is TGTGCCAGTACGGCTAGCGGGGGGTTAAAAGAGACCCAGTACTTC. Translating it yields CASTASGGLKETQYF.

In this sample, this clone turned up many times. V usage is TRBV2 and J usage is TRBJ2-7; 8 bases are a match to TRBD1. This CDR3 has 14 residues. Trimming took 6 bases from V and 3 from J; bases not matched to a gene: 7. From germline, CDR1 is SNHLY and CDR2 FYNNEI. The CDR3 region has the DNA TGTGCCAGCAGAGACACCGACAGGGGCTACGAGCAGTACTTC. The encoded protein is CASRDTDRGYEQYF.

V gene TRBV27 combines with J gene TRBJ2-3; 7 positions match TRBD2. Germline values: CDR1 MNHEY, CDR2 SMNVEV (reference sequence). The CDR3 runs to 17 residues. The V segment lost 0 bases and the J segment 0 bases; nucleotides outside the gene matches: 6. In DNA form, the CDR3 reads TGTGCCAGCAGTTTATCGGGGGGGGTGTATAGCACAGATACGCAGTATTTT. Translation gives CASSLSGGVYSTDTQYF.

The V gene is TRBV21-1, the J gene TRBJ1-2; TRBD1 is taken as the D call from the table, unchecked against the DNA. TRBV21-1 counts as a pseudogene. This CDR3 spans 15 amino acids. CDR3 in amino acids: CASSKGDRARYGYTF. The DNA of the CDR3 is TGTGCCAGCAGCAAAGGGGACAGGGCTAGATATGGCTACACCTTC.

DNA for the CDR3: TGTGCCAGCACCCCCTCGGGGGGGGTGAGTGGAATGCGGTCTGGAAACACCATATATTTT. Protein sequence: CASTPSGGVSGMRSGNTIYF. The rearrangement joins TRBV6-2 or TRBV6-3 to TRBJ1-3, with D perhaps TRBD1 (5 bases). The germline CDR1 and CDR2 sequences are MNHEY and SVGEGT. Between the trimmed V and J ends, which lost 7 bases and 1 base, there was a span of 29 bases. The CDR3 is 20 residues long.